Sequencing of this T cell receptor beta chain was carried out in a study of blood T cell repertoires in COVID-19. The CDR3 is 13 residues long. V lost 0 bases and J 7 bases, leaving 7 bases between the germline ends. The germline gives CDR1 SGHNT, CDR2 YENEEA. The authors' processing: The assay estimated nucleated cells by amplifying reference gene primers. Method: immunoSEQ multiplex PCR; TCRdb's copy keeps in-frame clones and lacks some. V and J calls plus clone size are reproduced from that table; the DNA served to infer D and trimming. This table has about 220,000 clones, about 78% appearing once. This clone has a handful of counts.

The TCR was taken from a woman between 65 and 79 years old with acute or convalescent COVID-19. This chain joins TRBV11-3 and TRBJ2-1, with D uncertain. Sequenced material: peripheral blood. The CDR3 region has the DNA TGTGCCAGCAGCTTAGATAACCTAAATGAGCAGTTCTTC. This gives the protein CASSLDNLNEQFF. Based on the CDR3 plus reference TRBV11-3 and TRBJ2-1, the full variable domain is EAGVVQSPRYKIIEKKQPVAFWCNPISGHNTLYWYLQNLGQGPELLIRYENEEAVDDSQLPKDRFSAERLKGVDSTLKIQPAELGDSAVYLCASSLDNLNEQFFGPGTRLTVL.